The 19 T cell receptor beta chains in this list originate from one sample, sequenced in a study of beta chain features in type 1 diabetes. The study reverse transcribed the entire isolated RNA, so it sequenced expressed TCRB transcripts. Assay: immunoSEQ multiplex PCR; the TCRdb copy retains only in-frame clones and omits some. The sample has tens of thousands of clones, around a third seen once. Input material: stem cell memory CD4+ T cells from blood. The receptors derive from a woman younger than 35 in good health.

The genes are TRBV7-9 and TRBJ2-2, with TRBD1 matching over 9 bases. Germline CDR1 and CDR2: SEHNR and FQNEAQ (reference sequence). The CDR3 extends over 15 amino acids. V trimming: 5 bases; J trimming: 7 bases; junction bases outside the gene matches: 8. CDR3 residues: CASSLGTGNGGELFF. CDR3 DNA: TGTGCCAGCAGCCTGGGGACAGGGAACGGCGGGGAGCTGTTTTTT.

This clone turned up a few times. The chain recombines TRBV18 with TRBJ2-6; tentatively, D is TRBD1 (5 bases). This CDR3 contains 18 residues. Germline V gene lookup returns CDR1 KGHSH and CDR2 LQKENI. V was trimmed by 4 bases and J by 1 base, leaving 17 bases between them. This chain's CDR3 is CASSLLTGVMSGANVLTF. The CDR3 DNA reads TGTGCCAGCTCACTATTAACAGGAGTAATGTCTGGGGCCAACGTCCTGACTTTC.

In this sample, this clone turned up a few times. The rearrangement uses TRBV5-1 and TRBJ1-1; the match to TRBD1 covers 8 bases. Trimming cost V 1 base and J 5 bases; bases outside gene matches: 10. Germline V gives CDR1 SGHRS, CDR2 YFSETQ. This CDR3 contains 16 residues. CDR3 nucleotide sequence: TGCGCCAGCAGCTTGTACCCCGACAGGGGAAATACTGAAGCTTTCTTT. Amino acid sequence: CASSLYPDRGNTEAFF.

The rearrangement joins TRBV29-1 to TRBJ2-2; 8 bases align to TRBD1. The CDR3 contains 14 residues. Germline CDR1 is SQVTM and CDR2 is ANQGSEA. The ends lost 6 bases at V and 6 bases at J; junction bases unmatched: 9. As DNA, the CDR3 is TGCAGCGTAGGAACAGGGGGAATCGCCGGGGAGCTGTTTTTT. Translating it yields CSVGTGGIAGELFF.

This clone was detected a few times. V usage is TRBV7-6 and J usage is TRBJ2-2; D uncertain. Trimming removed 5 bases from V and 3 bases from J, with 4 bases in between. This CDR3 has 12 residues. Looked up from germline, CDR1 is SGHVS and CDR2 is FNYEAQ. CDR3 region: CASSHYTGELFF. The CDR3 bases are TGTGCCAGCAGCCATTACACCGGGGAGCTGTTTTTT.

This clone was seen a few times. The rearrangement uses TRBV7-2 and TRBJ1-3, with no clear D. V lost 3 bases, J lost 0 bases, and 9 bases lay in between. This CDR3 comprises 15 residues. Germline V gives CDR1 SGHTA, CDR2 FQGNSA. The CDR3 sequence is CASSFAGHSGNTIYF. CDR3 nucleotides: TGTGCCAGCAGCTTTGCGGGCCACTCTGGAAACACCATATATTTT.

V gene TRBV4-1 combines with J gene TRBJ1-1; the D gene is possibly TRBD1 (5 bases). This CDR3 has 19 amino acids. The germline V and J ends were trimmed by 3 bases and 0 bases, with 23 bases remaining between them. Germline V CDR1 and CDR2: MGHRA, YSYEKL. CDR3 bases: TGCGCCAGCAGCCAGCCGTGGACACTCACAAAAGGGGTGAACACTGAAGCTTTCTTT. Protein: CASSQPWTLTKGVNTEAFF.

This clone was observed a few times. This sequence joins TRBV10-3 and TRBJ2-1; 8 bases align to TRBD2. The CDR3 consists of 18 residues. The junction had 12 bases not matched to a gene; V was cut back by 4 bases and J by 1 base. Germline V gives CDR1 ENHRY, CDR2 SYGVKD. CDR3 residues: CAISGSRGSGISYNEQFF. The CDR3 DNA follows: TGTGCCATCAGTGGATCCCGGGGTAGCGGGATATCCTACAATGAGCAGTTCTTC.

The table lists this clone with a few counts. The chain couples TRBV30 to TRBJ1-1; no definite D call. Germline CDR1 and CDR2: GTSNPN and SVGIG (reference sequence). The CDR3 is made up of 12 amino acids. The V and J ends lost 3 bases and 1 base respectively, with 6 bases between them. CDR3 amino acids: CAWRTQNTEAFF. DNA of the CDR3: TGTGCCTGGAGGACTCAGAACACTGAAGCTTTCTTT.

The gene calls are TRBV7-2 and TRBJ2-6; possible D gene TRBD2, 7 bases. The V and J ends lost 3 bases and 0 bases respectively, with 12 bases between them. This CDR3 contains 17 residues. Germline V gene data show CDR1 as SGHTA and CDR2 as FQGNSA. In nucleotides, the CDR3 is TGTGCCAGCAGCTTTTGGGGAGGGGGCTCTGGGGCCAACGTCCTGACTTTC. Its translation: CASSFWGGGSGANVLTF.

Turning to this clone: The same CDR3 can be traced to other DNA sequences in this sample. The genes are TRBV19 and TRBJ1-1, with TRBD1 matching 9 bases. Germline CDR1 and CDR2: LNHDA and SQIVND (reference sequence). Trimming at V came to 3 bases and at J to 1 base, leaving 9 bases not matched to a gene. The CDR3 length is 17 residues. In nucleotides, the CDR3 is TGTGCCAGTAGTATTGGGGGGACAGGGACACCGAACACTGAAGCTTTCTTT. Amino acid sequence: CASSIGGTGTPNTEAFF.

There are a few counts of this clone. The V and J genes are TRBV7-9 and TRBJ2-5, with D unresolved. The ends were cut back, 0 bases at V and 5 bases at J, with 13 bases in the middle. From germline, CDR1 is SEHNR and CDR2 FQNEAQ (reference sequence). The CDR3 runs 15 residues. The CDR3 region has the DNA TGTGCCAGCAGCTTAGCAACCGGCGCCGGGGAGACCCAGTACTTC. Protein sequence: CASSLATGAGETQYF.

In DNA, the CDR3 is TGTGCCAGCAGCGTCGCGGCAGGGGGCAATGAGCAGTTCTTC. Its translation is CASSVAAGGNEQFF. This chain uses TRBV7-3 with TRBJ2-1; 7 nucleotides agree with TRBD1. The germline V gene encodes CDR1 SGHTA and CDR2 FQGTGA. This CDR3 contains 14 residues. V shed 5 bases, J shed 6 bases, and the junction held 7 bases outside the gene matches.

The V call is TRBV2, the J call TRBJ1-5; 9 bases are shared with TRBD1. The CDR3 length is 13 residues. The V gene end was trimmed by 5 bases and the J gene end by 7 bases; junction bases not matched to a gene: 3. CDR1 SNHLY and CDR2 FYNNEI come from the germline V gene. CDR3 loop: CASSPGQGQPQHF. In nucleotides, the CDR3 is TGTGCCAGCAGTCCAGGACAGGGGCAGCCCCAGCATTTT.

This clone was observed a handful of times. The gene calls are TRBV10-3 and TRBJ2-7; 9 nucleotides align to TRBD2. The germline CDR1 and CDR2 sequences are ENHRY and SYGVKD. V lost 6 bases to trimming and J lost 5 bases; unmatched junction nucleotides: 11. The CDR3 runs to 15 residues. CDR3 in amino acids: CAISDVSGSNDEQYF. The CDR3 DNA follows: TGTGCCATCAGCGATGTTAGCGGGAGTAACGACGAGCAGTACTTC.

This clone appeared a few times. Here the CDR3 reads CATSPPAGTGETQYF. CDR3 bases: TGTGCCACCAGCCCCCCTGCCGGGACAGGGGAGACCCAGTACTTC. The genes are TRBV15 and TRBJ2-5, with 9 bases matching TRBD1. The CDR3 contains 15 residues. Germline assignment: CDR1 LNHNV and CDR2 YYDKDF (reference sequence). With V trimmed by 5 bases and J by 5 bases, 9 bases remained unmatched.

This clone was counted between two and nine times. V gene TRBV25-1 combines with J gene TRBJ1-6; TRBD1 is a possible D gene (5 bases). The CDR3 is 16 amino acids. V was trimmed by 1 base and J by 2 bases, leaving 9 bases between them. The germline CDR1 and CDR2 sequences are MGHDK and SYGVNS. The CDR3 sequence is CASSELTTAYNSPLHF. The DNA for the CDR3 is TGTGCCAGCAGTGAATTGACGACAGCCTATAATTCACCCCTCCACTTT.

The chain recombines TRBV7-6 with TRBJ2-2, with D tentatively TRBD1 (5 bases). The CDR3 is made up of 17 amino acids. Trimming shortened V by 1 base and J by 2 bases, and 14 bases separated the two germline ends. In germline, CDR1 is SGHVS, CDR2 FNYEAQ. The DNA for the CDR3 is TGTGCCAGCAGCTTAGAACACGTGGGGCCAAACACCGGGGAGCTGTTTTTT. Translated, it gives CASSLEHVGPNTGELFF.

This clone has only a few counts. V and J are TRBV10-3 and TRBJ2-1; 10 bases are shared with TRBD2. In germline, CDR1 is ENHRY, CDR2 SYGVKD. With V trimmed by 4 bases and J by 7 bases, 4 bases remained unmatched. This CDR3 comprises 14 residues. CDR3 region: CAISVGSGRNEQFF. CDR3 sequence (DNA): TGTGCCATCAGTGTAGGTAGCGGGAGGAATGAGCAGTTCTTC.